Each of the 14 T cell receptor beta chains below was sequenced from the same sample in a study of T cells in Graves' hyperthyroidism and ophthalmopathy. RNA transcripts yielded amplified TCR beta CDR3 regions. HTBI primers were the set used in a first-round RT-PCR of the TCR CDR3. One entry per CDR3 protein, called by TCRdb with MiXCR from the multiplex PCR reads. The sample yields hundreds of thousands of distinct CDR3 sequences, around 39% seen once. Sequences were obtained from blood. The receptors were gathered from a young man with Graves' hyperthyroidism.

This clonotype was recorded many times. V gene TRBV7-9 combines with J gene TRBJ2-7; TRBD1 matches 9 bases. The CDR3 runs to 16 residues. Germline CDR1 is SEHNR and CDR2 is FQNEAQ (reference sequence). V lost 5 bases to trimming and J lost 7 bases; unmatched junction nucleotides: 15. CDR3 residues: CASSPQTGGWSMEQYF. As DNA, the CDR3 is TGTGCCAGCAGCCCCCAGACAGGGGGGTGGTCTATGGAGCAGTACTTC.

This clonotype was seen a few times. With a much larger clone just one base away, this may be a read error. The chain has TRBV7-2 and TRBJ1-6; D remains ambiguous. The V end lost 3 bases, the J end lost 9 bases, and 6 bases lay between the germline ends. Germline CDR1 is SGHTA and CDR2 is FQGNSA. The CDR3 contains 12 residues. CDR3 bases: TGTGCCAGCAGCTTTTGGGGTTCACCCCTCCACTTT. It is translated as CASSFWGSPLHF. The full variable domain, its missing parts supplied by reference TRBV7-2 and TRBJ1-6, is GAGVSQSPSNKVTEKGKDVELRCDPISGHTALYWYRQSLGQGLEFLIYFQGNSAPDKSGLPSDRFSAERTGGSVSTLTIQRTQQEDSAVYLCASSFWGSPLHFGNGTRLTVT.

The gene calls are TRBV7-2 and TRBJ1-5; TRBD1 is a possible D gene (6 bases). Trimming removed 2 bases at V and 0 bases at J, with 23 bases between. The CDR3 extends over 20 amino acids. The germline V gene has CDR1 SGHTA and CDR2 FQGNSA. The DNA for the CDR3 is TGTGCCAGCAGCTTAACGGGGGGGGCAATCACGGGGTATAGCAATCAGCCCCAGCATTTT. This encodes CASSLTGGAITGYSNQPQHF.

The chain carries TRBV7-6 and TRBJ1-1, with D possibly TRBD1 on 5 matching bases. The CDR3 runs 16 residues. Trimming shortened V by 5 bases and J by 1 base, and 17 bases separated the two germline ends. From germline, CDR1 is SGHVS and CDR2 FNYEAQ. DNA for the CDR3: TGTGCCAGCAGCGTTGTAAGGGCGGGGGGGAACACTGAAGCTTTCTTT. As protein: CASSVVRAGGNTEAFF.

The rearrangement links TRBV7-8 to TRBJ2-5, with D possibly TRBD2 on 6 matching bases. The CDR3 loop spans 17 amino acids. CDR1 and CDR2 from the germline V gene are SGHVS and FQNEAQ. The germline V and J ends were trimmed by 4 bases and 5 bases, with 23 bases remaining between them. As DNA, the CDR3 is TGTGCCAGCAGCTCGGGGGACTCCTTGTCGGAGTGGGAGACCCAGTACTTC. Translated, it gives CASSSGDSLSEWETQYF.

As to this clonotype: An end of the junction differs from the germline gene, which may be a read error. This rearrangement joins TRBV7-3 to TRBJ2-7; D may be TRBD2 (5 bases). Germline values: CDR1 SGHTA, CDR2 FQGTGA. The CDR3 spans 14 residues. CDR3 residues: CASSSTLGTGELYF. DNA for the CDR3: TGTGCCAGCAGCTCGACGTTGGGCACCGGGGAGCTGTACTTC.

The table lists this clonotype with many counts. This rearrangement joins TRBV7-8 to TRBJ1-2; D is unclear. This CDR3 has 14 amino acids. CDR1 and CDR2 from the germline V gene are SGHVS and FQNEAQ. V shed 2 bases and J shed 8 bases, with 15 bases lying between them. The CDR3 region has the DNA TGTGCCAGCAGCTTACAGGCTGGGGTGTACGGCTACACCTTC. It specifies CASSLQAGVYGYTF.

This clonotype has ten or more counts. This rearrangement joins TRBV15 to TRBJ1-1; D gene ambiguous. This CDR3 comprises 15 residues. The germline gives CDR1 LNHNV, CDR2 YYDKDF (reference sequence). V lost 0 bases and J lost 6, with 14 bases in between. The DNA of the CDR3 is TGTGCCACCAGCAGAGAGGGTAACAGTAGGGCTGAAGCTTTCTTT. Translating it yields CATSREGNSRAEAFF.

The table lists this clonotype with a few counts. This rearrangement joins TRBV5-4 to TRBJ2-7, with TRBD1 matching 10 bases. V lost 4 bases and J lost 5; bases outside the gene matches: 6. CDR3 length: 14 amino acids. CDR1 SGHNT and CDR2 YYREEE come from the germline V gene (reference sequence). CDR3 sequence (DNA): TGTGCCAGCAGCACGGGACAGGGGTACCACGAGCAGTACTTC. Translating gives CASSTGQGYHEQYF. Full variable domain (outside the CDR3, taken from reference TRBV5-4 and TRBJ2-7): ETGVTQSPTHLIKTRGQQVTLRCSSQSGHNTVSWYQQALGQGPQFIFQYYREEENGRGNFPPRFSGLQFPNYSSELNVNALELDDSALYLCASSTGQGYHEQYFGPGTRLTVT.

This clonotype was detected ten times or more. The rearrangement links TRBV9 to TRBJ1-5; 9 nucleotides align to TRBD1. With 5 bases clipped from V and 2 bases from J, the junction kept 5 bases outside the gene matches. This CDR3 contains 15 residues. CDR1 SGDLS and CDR2 YYNGEE come from the germline V gene. CDR3: CASSAGQGGNQPQHF. The CDR3 region has the DNA TGTGCCAGCAGTGCGGGACAGGGTGGCAATCAGCCCCAGCATTTT.

This clonotype occurred a few times. V usage is TRBV7-8 and J usage is TRBJ1-6, with 8 bases that match TRBD1. The germline V gene has CDR1 SGHVS and CDR2 FQNEAQ. This CDR3 is 16 amino acids long. J gave up 5 bases and V 0 bases, and 3 bases lay outside the gene matches. The DNA of the CDR3 is TGTGCCAGCAGCTTAGCGGACAGGGTGAATAATTCACCCCTCCACTTT. Amino acid sequence: CASSLADRVNNSPLHF.

The chain combines TRBV7-9 with TRBJ1-2; D not certain. The CDR3 sequence is 14 residues long. Trimming removed 5 bases from V and 0 bases from J, with 10 bases in between. In germline, CDR1 is SEHNR, CDR2 FQNEAQ (reference sequence). DNA of the CDR3: TGTGCCAGCAGCCGATCCGGGACTAACTATGGCTACACCTTC. Translating it yields CASSRSGTNYGYTF.

A remark on this clonotype: A much larger clone lies one base from this, so it may be a read error. The CDR3 spells CASSLSVNSPPHF. The CDR3 DNA follows: TGTGCCAGCAGCTTAAGTGTGAATTCACCCCCCCACTTT. This chain joins TRBV7-3 and TRBJ1-6; D gene ambiguous. There are 13 residues in the CDR3. Per germline, CDR1 SGHTA and CDR2 FQGTGA.

The chain uses TRBV7-8 and TRBJ2-5, with D perhaps TRBD2 (6 bases). The CDR3 covers 15 residues. Germline lookup yields CDR1 SGHVS and CDR2 FQNEAQ. V gave up 3 bases and J gave up 2 bases, with 13 bases separating them. CDR3 loop: CASSFPGTSQETQYF. The CDR3 DNA reads TGTGCCAGCAGCTTTCCCGGGACTTCGCAAGAGACCCAGTACTTC.